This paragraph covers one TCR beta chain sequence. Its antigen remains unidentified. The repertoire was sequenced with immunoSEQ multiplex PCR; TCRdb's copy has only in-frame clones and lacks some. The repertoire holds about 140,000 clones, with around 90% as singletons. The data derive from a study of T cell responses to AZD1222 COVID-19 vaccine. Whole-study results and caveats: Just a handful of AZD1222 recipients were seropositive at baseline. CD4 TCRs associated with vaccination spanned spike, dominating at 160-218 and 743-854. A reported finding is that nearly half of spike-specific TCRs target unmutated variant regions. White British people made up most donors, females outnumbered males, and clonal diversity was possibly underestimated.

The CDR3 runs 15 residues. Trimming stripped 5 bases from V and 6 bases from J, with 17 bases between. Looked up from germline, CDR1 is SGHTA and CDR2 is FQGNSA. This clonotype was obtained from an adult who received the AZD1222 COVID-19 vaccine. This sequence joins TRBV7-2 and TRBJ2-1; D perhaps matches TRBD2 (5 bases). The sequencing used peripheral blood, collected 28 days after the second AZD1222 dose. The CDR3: CASSPRRGAGNEQFF. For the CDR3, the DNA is TGTGCCAGCAGCCCTCGTCGGGGTGCGGGCAATGAGCAGTTCTTC.